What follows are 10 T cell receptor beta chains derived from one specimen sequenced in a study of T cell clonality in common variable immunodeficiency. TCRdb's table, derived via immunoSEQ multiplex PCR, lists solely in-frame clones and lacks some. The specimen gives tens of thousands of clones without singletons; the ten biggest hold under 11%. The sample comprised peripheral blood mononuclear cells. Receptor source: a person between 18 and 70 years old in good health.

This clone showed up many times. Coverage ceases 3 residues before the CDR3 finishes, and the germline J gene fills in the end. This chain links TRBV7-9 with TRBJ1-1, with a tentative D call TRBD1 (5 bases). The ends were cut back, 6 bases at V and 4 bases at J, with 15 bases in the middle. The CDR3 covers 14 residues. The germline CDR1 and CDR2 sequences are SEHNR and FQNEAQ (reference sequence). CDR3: CASSLSAGSTEAFF. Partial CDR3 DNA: TGTGCCAGCAGTCTTAGTGCAGGGAGCACTGAA.

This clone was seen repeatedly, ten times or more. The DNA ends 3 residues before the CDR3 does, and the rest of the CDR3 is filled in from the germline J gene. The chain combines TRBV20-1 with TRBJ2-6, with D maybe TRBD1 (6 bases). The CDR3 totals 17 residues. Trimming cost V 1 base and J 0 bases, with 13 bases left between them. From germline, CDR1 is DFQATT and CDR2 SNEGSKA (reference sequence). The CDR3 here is CSARVQGPRSGANVLTF. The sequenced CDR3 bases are TGCAGTGCTAGAGTACAGGGCCCACGCTCTGGGGCCAACGTC.

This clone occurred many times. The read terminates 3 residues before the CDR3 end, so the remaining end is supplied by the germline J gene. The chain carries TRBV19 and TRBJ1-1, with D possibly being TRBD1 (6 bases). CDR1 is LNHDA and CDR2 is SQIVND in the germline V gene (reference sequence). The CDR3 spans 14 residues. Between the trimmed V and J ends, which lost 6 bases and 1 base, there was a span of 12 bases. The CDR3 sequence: CASRPGDTNTEAFF. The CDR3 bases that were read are TGTGCCAGTAGACCAGGGGACACGAACACTGAA.

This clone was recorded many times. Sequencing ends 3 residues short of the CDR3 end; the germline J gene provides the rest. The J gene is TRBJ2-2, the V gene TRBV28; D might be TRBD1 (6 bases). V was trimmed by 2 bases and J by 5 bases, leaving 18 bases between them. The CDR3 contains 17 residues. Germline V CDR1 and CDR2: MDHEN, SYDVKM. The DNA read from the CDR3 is TGTGCCAGCAGTTTAGTGGCAGGGGTTAGTTTAACCGGGGAG. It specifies CASSLVAGVSLTGE. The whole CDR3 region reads CASSLVAGVSLTGELFF.

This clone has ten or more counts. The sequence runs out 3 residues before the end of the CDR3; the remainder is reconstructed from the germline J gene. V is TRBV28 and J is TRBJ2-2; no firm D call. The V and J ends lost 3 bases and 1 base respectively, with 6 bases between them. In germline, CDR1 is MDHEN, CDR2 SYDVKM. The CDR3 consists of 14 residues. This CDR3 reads CASSFRQNTGELFF. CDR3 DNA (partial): TGTGCCAGCAGTTTTCGACAGAACACCGGGGAG. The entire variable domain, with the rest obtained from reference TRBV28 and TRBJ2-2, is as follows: DVKVTQSSRYLVKRTGEKVFLECVQDMDHENMFWYRQDPGLGLRLIYFSYDVKMKEKGDIPEGYSVSREKKERFSLILESASTNQTSMYLCASSFRQNTGELFFGEGSRLTVL.

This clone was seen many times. CDR3 region: CASRTNTEAFF. CDR3 DNA (partial): TGTGCCAGTAGGACTAACACTGAA. The chain is built from TRBV19 and TRBJ1-1; no definite D call. Read coverage stops 3 residues before the CDR3 terminus; the germline J gene supplies the remainder. Between the trimmed V and J ends, which lost 6 bases and 2 bases, there was a span of 4 bases. The germline V gene has CDR1 LNHDA and CDR2 SQIVND (reference sequence). The CDR3 loop spans 11 amino acids.

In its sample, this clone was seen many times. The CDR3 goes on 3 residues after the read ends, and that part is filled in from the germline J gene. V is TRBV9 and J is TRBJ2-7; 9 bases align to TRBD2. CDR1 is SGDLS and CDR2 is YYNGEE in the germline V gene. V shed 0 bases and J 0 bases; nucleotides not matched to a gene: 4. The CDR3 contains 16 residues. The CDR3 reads CASSVGAGGSSYEQYF. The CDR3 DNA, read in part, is TGTGCCAGCAGCGTAGGTGCGGGAGGGAGCTCCTACGAG.

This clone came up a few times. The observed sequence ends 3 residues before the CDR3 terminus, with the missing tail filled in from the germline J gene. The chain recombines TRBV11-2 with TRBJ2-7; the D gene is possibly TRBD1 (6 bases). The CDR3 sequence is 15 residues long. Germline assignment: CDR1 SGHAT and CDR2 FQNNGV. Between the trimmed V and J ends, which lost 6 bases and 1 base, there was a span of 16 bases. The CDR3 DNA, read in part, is TGTGCCAGCAGGACAACAGGGAACCTATCCTACGAG. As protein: CASRTTGNLSYE. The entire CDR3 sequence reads CASRTTGNLSYEQYF.

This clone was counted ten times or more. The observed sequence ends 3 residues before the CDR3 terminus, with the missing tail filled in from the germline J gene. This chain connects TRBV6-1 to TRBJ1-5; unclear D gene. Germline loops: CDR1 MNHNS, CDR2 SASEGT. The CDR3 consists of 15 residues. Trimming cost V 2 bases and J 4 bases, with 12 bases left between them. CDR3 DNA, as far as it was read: TGTGCCAGCAGTGAAAATTACAATCTGAATCAGCCC. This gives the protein CASSENYNLNQP. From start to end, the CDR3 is CASSENYNLNQPQHF.

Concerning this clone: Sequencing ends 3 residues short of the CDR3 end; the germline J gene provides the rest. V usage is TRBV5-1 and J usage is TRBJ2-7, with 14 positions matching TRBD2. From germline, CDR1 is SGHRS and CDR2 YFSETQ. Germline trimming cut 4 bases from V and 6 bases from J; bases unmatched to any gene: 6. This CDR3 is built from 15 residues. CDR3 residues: CASSLGTSGSGEQYF. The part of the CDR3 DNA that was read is TGCGCCAGCAGCCTAGGGACTAGCGGGAGTGGCGAG.